The 22 T cell receptor beta chains below were found in one sample sequenced in a study of Graves' ophthalmopathy and Graves' hyperthyroidism. Amplification of TCR beta CDR3 regions used RNA transcripts. First-round RT-PCR used HTBI primers; second-round multiplex PCR followed. TCRdb ran MiXCR on the multiplex PCR reads and lists one entry per CDR3 protein. Seen here are about 210,000 distinct CDR3 sequences, just under 30% observed once, and the top ten hold 8.5% to 9.5%. The sequencing input was peripheral blood. The source of these receptors is a middle-aged man with Graves' ophthalmopathy.

This clonotype appeared many times. The gene calls are TRBV11-2 and TRBJ2-7; perhaps D is TRBD1 or TRBD2 (5 bases each). The CDR3 runs to 15 residues. V shed 1 base and J shed 3 bases, with 13 bases lying between them. Germline CDR1 SGHAT, CDR2 FQNNGV. The CDR3 region is CASSLGPGRFYEQYF. The CDR3, as DNA: TGTGCCAGCAGCTTAGGGCCGGGACGGTTCTACGAGCAGTACTTC.

This clonotype was observed at least ten times. J is TRBJ2-2 and V is TRBV5-1; 11 bases are a match to TRBD2. V lost 6 bases, J lost 5 bases, and 6 bases stayed unmatched. Germline CDR1 SGHRS, CDR2 YFSETQ. The CDR3 runs to 15 residues. In DNA, the CDR3 is TGCGCCAGCAACCCTCTAGCGGGAGGAACCGGGGAGCTGTTTTTT. It yields the protein CASNPLAGGTGELFF.

This clonotype was found many times. The rearrangement joins TRBV6-2 or TRBV6-3 to TRBJ2-5, with TRBD2 matching over 14 bases. The ends lost 5 bases at V and 5 bases at J; junction bases unmatched: 13. The germline gives CDR1 MNHEY, CDR2 SVGEGT. This CDR3 has 18 amino acids. DNA of the CDR3: TGTGCCAGCAGTACCGGACTAGCGGGAGGCGGGTTGCAGGAGACCCAGTACTTC. Translation: CASSTGLAGGGLQETQYF.

This clonotype was recorded many times. The CDR3 here is CAWSALAGMSGEQYF. The CDR3 DNA reads TGTGCCTGGAGTGCACTAGCGGGAATGTCGGGAGAGCAGTACTTC. The gene calls are TRBV30 and TRBJ2-7; TRBD2 matches 10 bases. Trimming at V came to 1 base and at J to 7 bases, leaving 10 bases not matched to a gene. Germline CDR1 and CDR2: GTSNPN and SVGIG (reference sequence). CDR3 size: 15 residues. The variable domain in full, with the rest retrieved from reference TRBV30 and TRBJ2-7, is SQTIHQWPATLVQPVGSPLSLECTVEGTSNPNLYWYRQAAGRGLQLLFYSVGIGQISSEVPQNLSASRPQDRQFILSSKKLLLSDSGFYLCAWSALAGMSGEQYFGPGTRLTVT.

Ten or more counts support this clonotype. The chain has TRBV14 and TRBJ2-2, with D uncertain. V dropped 4 bases and J dropped 6 bases, with 12 bases sitting between them. Germline CDR1 reads SGHDN; CDR2 reads FVKESK. The CDR3 spans 14 residues. CDR3 DNA: TGTGCCAGCAGCCTTGTCGACGGCGCCGGGGAGCTGTTTTTT. It codes for CASSLVDGAGELFF.

CDR3 nucleotide sequence: TGTGCCAGCAGCTTAGAATACACTGAAGCTTTCTTT. It codes for CASSLEYTEAFF. The chain employs TRBV11-2 and TRBJ1-1; no reliable D call. V was clipped by 0 bases and J by 3 bases, with 2 bases between them. This CDR3 is built from 12 residues. Germline assignment: CDR1 SGHAT and CDR2 FQNNGV.

This clonotype came up a few times. An end of the junction does not agree with germline; a read error may underlie this. J is TRBJ2-4 and V is TRBV12-3 or TRBV12-4; 11 bases are shared with TRBD2. This CDR3 region has 17 residues. The CDR3 protein is CASSLAGGPAPKNIQYF. The CDR3 DNA sequence: TGTGCCAGCAGTCTAGCGGGAGGCCCGGCACCCAAAAACATTCAGTACTTC.

This clonotype appeared a single time. This sequence joins TRBV28 and TRBJ2-2; 16 bases align to TRBD2. Per the germline V gene, CDR1 is MDHEN and CDR2 is SYDVKM. V dropped 5 bases and J dropped 0; count of bases not matched to a gene: 6. This CDR3 is 19 amino acids long. CDR3 in amino acids: CASSVPGLAGGTNTGELFF. The CDR3 DNA follows: TGTGCCAGCAGTGTCCCGGGACTAGCGGGGGGGACGAACACCGGGGAGCTGTTTTTT.

Many counts were recorded for this clonotype. V usage is TRBV7-8 and J usage is TRBJ2-2; D gene uncertain. The V end lost 1 base, the J end lost 4 bases, and 7 bases lay between the germline ends. The CDR3 is 14 residues long. Germline-derived CDR1 and CDR2 are SGHVS and FQNEAQ. The CDR3: CASSLGGFTGELFF. The CDR3 DNA reads TGTGCCAGCAGCTTAGGGGGTTTCACCGGGGAGCTGTTTTTT.

There are many counts of this clonotype. The V gene is TRBV20-1, the J gene TRBJ1-1; D remains ambiguous. The V end was cut by 0 bases, the J end by 5 bases, with 7 bases between. Germline-derived CDR1 and CDR2 are DFQATT and SNEGSKA (reference sequence). The CDR3 has 12 residues. The CDR3 DNA is TGCAGTGCTAGAGAGGAGGTGACTGAAGCTTTCTTT. Translating gives CSAREEVTEAFF.

The chain combines TRBV7-2 with TRBJ2-7, with D perhaps given as TRBD1 or TRBD2 (5 bases each). Germline loops: CDR1 SGHTA, CDR2 FQGNSA. The CDR3 has 14 amino acids. Trimming removed 5 bases from V and 6 bases from J, with 17 bases in between. For the CDR3, the DNA is TGTGCCAGCAGCCCCCTCGGGACGACGGGCGAGCAGTACTTC. It codes for CASSPLGTTGEQYF.

This clonotype was recorded at least ten times. The V call is TRBV7-6, the J call TRBJ2-3, with 12 bases lining up with TRBD2. The V segment lost 5 bases and the J segment 5 bases; nucleotides outside the gene matches: 14. The CDR3 loop spans 18 amino acids. Germline CDR1 SGHVS, CDR2 FNYEAQ. CDR3 in amino acids: CASSRTSSGRAYIDTQYF. The CDR3 region has the DNA TGTGCCAGCAGCCGAACTTCTAGCGGGAGGGCCTATATAGATACGCAGTATTTT.

This clonotype occurred many times. The chain couples TRBV11-2 to TRBJ2-5; D is unresolved. Germline V CDR1 and CDR2: SGHAT, FQNNGV. V dropped 1 base and J dropped 4 bases, with 7 bases sitting between them. The CDR3 runs 13 residues. CDR3 amino acids: CASSLGSPETQYF. The CDR3, as DNA: TGTGCCAGCAGCTTAGGGTCCCCAGAGACCCAGTACTTC.

This clonotype came up many times. V gene TRBV6-2 or TRBV6-3 combines with J gene TRBJ2-7; perhaps TRBD2 as D (5 bases). Deletions cut 4 bases from V and 0 bases from J, with 10 bases between. The CDR3 covers 14 residues. Germline V lookup: CDR1 MNHEY, CDR2 SVGEGT. CDR3 protein: CASSSQRHSYEQYF. CDR3 bases: TGTGCCAGCAGTTCCCAGCGGCACTCCTACGAGCAGTACTTC.

This clonotype was observed at least ten times. The chain employs TRBV28 and TRBJ2-2; no clear D. V was shortened by 10 bases and J by 8 bases, with 11 bases between the two germline ends. This CDR3 comprises 11 residues. CDR1 and CDR2 from the germline V gene are MDHEN and SYDVKM. DNA of the CDR3: TGTGCCATCCGGGCCTTAGGGGAGCTGTTTTTT. Protein sequence: CAIRALGELFF.

At least ten counts were recorded for this clonotype. The J gene is TRBJ2-5, the V gene TRBV28; no clear D. CDR1 is MDHEN and CDR2 is SYDVKM in the germline V gene. The CDR3 runs to 13 residues. V lost 6 bases, J lost 7 bases, and 15 bases lay in between. The CDR3 reads CASSSQVTWTQYF. Written as DNA, the CDR3 is TGTGCCAGCAGCTCGCAGGTGACTTGGACCCAGTACTTC.

The chain is built from TRBV24-1 and TRBJ2-5, with TRBD2 matching over 7 bases. This CDR3 spans 15 amino acids. The J segment lost 5 bases and the V segment lost 7 bases, leaving 12 bases of the junction unmatched. Looked up from germline, CDR1 is KGHDR and CDR2 is SFDVKD. CDR3 nucleotide sequence: TGTGCCACCAGCTCCGCCGGAGCAGCGGGGGAGACCCAGTACTTC. Its protein product is CATSSAGAAGETQYF.

This clonotype was picked up many times. The V gene is TRBV10-1, the J gene TRBJ2-7, with D tentatively TRBD2 (6 bases). Germline V gene sequence: CDR1 WNHNN, CDR2 SYGVQD (reference sequence). V lost 6 bases to trimming and J lost 2 bases, with 11 bases between them. This CDR3 is 13 amino acids long. The CDR3 nucleotides are TGCGCCAGCAGGAGGGACTTAACCTACGAGCAGTACTTC. Amino acids: CASRRDLTYEQYF.

At least ten counts were recorded for this clonotype. The rearrangement links TRBV30 to TRBJ1-1; TRBD1 matches at 9 bases. The CDR3 totals 14 residues. The V gene end was trimmed by 4 bases and the J gene end by 5 bases; junction bases not matched to a gene: 8. CDR1 is GTSNPN and CDR2 is SVGIG in the germline V gene (reference sequence). The CDR3 sequence is CAWNPGQGRTEAFF. CDR3 DNA sequence: TGTGCCTGGAACCCGGGACAGGGAAGGACTGAAGCTTTCTTT.

The chain recombines TRBV12-5 with TRBJ2-5; 7 bases agree with TRBD1. Looked up from germline, CDR1 is LGHNT and CDR2 is FRNRAP. The CDR3 is 15 residues long. Unmatched junction bases numbered 9, after V lost 6 bases and J lost 2 bases. Here the CDR3 DNA reads TGTGCTAGTGGACCGGGGACAGCTAGGCAAGAGACCCAGTACTTC. Translating gives CASGPGTARQETQYF.

The rearrangement links TRBV9 to TRBJ2-2; D is unresolved. The CDR3 loop spans 14 amino acids. Trimming stripped 0 bases from V and 5 bases from J, with 8 bases between. Germline CDR1 SGDLS, CDR2 YYNGEE. CDR3 protein: CASSVAYRTGELFF. In DNA form, the CDR3 reads TGTGCCAGCAGCGTAGCCTATAGGACCGGGGAGCTGTTTTTT.

This clonotype was picked up many times. J is TRBJ2-7 and V is TRBV6-2 or TRBV6-3; the D gene is possibly TRBD1 (5 bases). Per the germline V gene, CDR1 is MNHEY and CDR2 is SVGEGT. V was shortened by 6 bases and J by 9 bases, with 18 bases between the two germline ends. CDR3 size: 13 residues. The DNA of the CDR3 is TGTGCCAGCAGATCTTTCGGGCGCCAGGGGCAGTACTTC. It translates to CASRSFGRQGQYF.